Listed here is a single TCR beta chain. The antigen remains unidentified. This sample was included in a study of identical twins. General observations from the study: Researchers caution that invariant MAIT and iNKT cells could partly confound zero-insertion analyses. Modelling underestimated the level of out-of-frame TCR alpha sharing observed in monozygotic twins. With abundant cord blood beta clonotypes, insertions were fewer; memory repertoires showed no such pattern.

Trimming removed 3 bases at V and 8 bases at J, with 18 bases between. Germline CDR1 reads MNHEY; CDR2 reads SMNVEV (reference sequence). The CDR3 length is 15 residues. TCRdb processed the 5' RACE reads anew with MiXCR; each CDR3 protein has one entry. The data contain under 400,000 distinct CDR3 sequences, approximately 8.7% of them singletons. The gene calls are TRBV27 and TRBJ2-3; D is unresolved. The sequenced material came from naive T cells sorted from blood. This sequence was found in a woman aged 45-65 years in good health. The CDR3 DNA reads as TGTGCCAGCAGTTTTGGCTCCTCTATAGTGGGTACGCAGTATTTT. Translated: CASSFGSSIVGTQYF.